The 25 T cell receptor beta chains presented below share a single source sample, sequenced in a study of PD-L1 blockade in urothelial cancer. Sequencing used immunoSEQ multiplex PCR; TCRdb keeps in-frame clones, though not all of them. Among 50,000 or so clones listed, around 80% were seen once. Indicated time point: pretreatment peripheral blood. The starting material was PBMCs, obtained around atezolizumab (anti-PD-L1) treatment. These receptors all stem from a man aged 65-85 years with urothelial cancer.

This chain joins TRBV28 and TRBJ2-1; 7 bases line up with TRBD2. Germline CDR1 reads MDHEN; CDR2 reads SYDVKM. V was pared by 2 bases and J by 5 bases, with 6 bases of the junction left unmatched. The CDR3 loop spans 15 amino acids. This CDR3 is CASSLLGGSHNEQFF. The CDR3 DNA is TGTGCCAGCAGTTTACTGGGGGGGAGTCACAATGAGCAGTTCTTC.

This rearrangement joins TRBV5-4 to TRBJ2-7; D is unclear. The germline gives CDR1 SGHNT, CDR2 YYREEE (reference sequence). There are 13 residues in the CDR3. The V end was cut by 4 bases, the J end by 0 bases, with 8 bases between. CDR3 nucleotide sequence: TGTGCCAGCAGCACATATGTCTCCTACGAGCAGTACTTC. It codes for CASSTYVSYEQYF.

V is TRBV27 and J is TRBJ1-3; TRBD1 matches 8 bases. Trimming took 5 bases from V and 0 from J; bases not matched to a gene: 21. Germline assignment: CDR1 MNHEY and CDR2 SMNVEV (reference sequence). The length of the CDR3 is 21 residues. DNA for the CDR3: TGTGCCAGCAGTCCCTCAGCAGGACAGGGCACCATACCTCTCTCTGGAAACACCATATATTTT. Translating gives CASSPSAGQGTIPLSGNTIYF.

The sample holds a few counts of this clone. The chain joins TRBV9 to TRBJ1-1; 7 nucleotides line up with TRBD1. The CDR3 is 15 residues long. Germline V gene lookup returns CDR1 SGDLS and CDR2 YYNGEE. Losses at the gene ends were 4 bases for V and 8 bases for J; bases not matched to a gene: 14. For the CDR3, the DNA is TGTGCCAGCAGCCCACGGGGGACAGACCTTTACGAAGCTTTCTTT. Encoded protein: CASSPRGTDLYEAFF.

The V call is TRBV5-6, the J call TRBJ2-7, with a weak D call TRBD1 (5 bases). Per germline, CDR1 SGHDT and CDR2 YYEEEE. The V gene lost 0 bases and the J gene lost 6 bases, with 13 bases spanning the gap. The CDR3 spans 14 residues. The CDR3: CASSLVGARGEQYF. CDR3 coding DNA: TGTGCCAGCAGCTTGGTAGGGGCCCGTGGCGAGCAGTACTTC.

The V and J genes are TRBV7-9 and TRBJ1-2; perhaps TRBD1 as D (5 bases). The CDR3 loop spans 14 amino acids. CDR1 is SEHNR and CDR2 is FQNEAQ in the germline V gene (reference sequence). Trimming took off 5 bases at V and 8 bases at J, with 18 bases between the two ends. The CDR3 loop is CASSQAGQGDGYTF. The CDR3 DNA reads as TGTGCCAGCAGCCAAGCAGGGCAGGGCGACGGCTACACCTTC. Based on the CDR3 plus reference TRBV7-9 and TRBJ1-2, the full variable domain is DTGVSQNPRHKITKRGQNVTFRCDPISEHNRLYWYRQTLGQGPEFLTYFQNEAQLEKSRLLSDRFSAERPKGSFSTLEIQRTEQGDSAMYLCASSQAGQGDGYTFGSGTRLTVV.

This CDR3 is CASSLAGDRVGETQYF. CDR3 coding DNA: TGCGCCAGCAGCTTGGCCGGGGACAGGGTTGGGGAGACCCAGTACTTC. V and J are TRBV5-1 and TRBJ2-5, with 9 positions matching TRBD1. Germline loops: CDR1 SGHRS, CDR2 YFSETQ. V was clipped by 0 bases and J by 5 bases; unmatched bases: 8. The CDR3 runs to 16 residues.

The chain carries TRBV11-1 and TRBJ2-1, with TRBD2 matching 7 bases. This CDR3 contains 12 residues. Germline V lookup: CDR1 SGHAT, CDR2 FQDESV (reference sequence). V shed 7 bases and J 7 bases; nucleotides not matched to a gene: 4. CDR3 sequence: CASKGLPNEQFF. The CDR3 nucleotides are TGTGCCAGCAAGGGACTACCGAATGAGCAGTTCTTC.

The V and J genes are TRBV4-1 and TRBJ1-2; 7 bases are a match to TRBD1. This CDR3 comprises 15 residues. V gave up 2 bases and J gave up 2 bases; unmatched junction bases: 5. Germline loops: CDR1 MGHRA, CDR2 YSYEKL. DNA for the CDR3: TGCGCCAGCAGCCAAACGACAGGGAGGAACTATGGCTACACCTTC. Translating it yields CASSQTTGRNYGYTF.

The chain employs TRBV4-1 and TRBJ2-3; 8 bases agree with TRBD1. The CDR3 totals 16 residues. CDR1 MGHRA and CDR2 YSYEKL come from the germline V gene. The trim removed 1 base at V and 3 bases at J, leaving 6 bases unmatched. The CDR3 here is CASSQVLQGATDTQYF. CDR3 sequence (DNA): TGCGCCAGCAGCCAAGTATTGCAGGGGGCAACAGATACGCAGTATTTT.

V is TRBV9 and J is TRBJ2-1; D may be TRBD1 (6 bases). V lost 4 bases to trimming and J lost 2 bases, with 10 bases between them. CDR3 length: 14 amino acids. Germline V gene lookup returns CDR1 SGDLS and CDR2 YYNGEE. CDR3 DNA: TGTGCCAGCAGCACCGGACAGCCCTACAATGAGCAGTTCTTC. This encodes CASSTGQPYNEQFF.

Here the CDR3 DNA reads TGTGCCAGCAGCCCGGTCGGGCGGGGACTGTTTTTT. Translating gives CASSPVGRGLFF. V usage is TRBV2 and J usage is TRBJ1-4, with D unresolved. The germline V gene encodes CDR1 SNHLY and CDR2 FYNNEI. The CDR3 extends over 12 amino acids. Trimming cost V 6 bases and J 13 bases, with 15 bases left between them.

The chain is built from TRBV19 and TRBJ2-7; possible D gene TRBD1, 7 bases. The CDR3 runs to 15 residues. Germline V gene lookup returns CDR1 LNHDA and CDR2 SQIVND (reference sequence). The germline V and J ends were trimmed by 3 bases and 5 bases, with 17 bases remaining between them. CDR3 DNA sequence: TGTGCCAGTAGTATCGCAGGGGGGACTCCTAACGAGCAGTACTTC. As protein: CASSIAGGTPNEQYF.

This clone appeared a few times. J is TRBJ2-7 and V is TRBV19, with D possibly TRBD1 on 6 matching bases. This CDR3 is 16 amino acids long. Germline lookup yields CDR1 LNHDA and CDR2 SQIVND (reference sequence). V lost 5 bases and J lost 3, with 20 bases in between. CDR3 nucleotide sequence: TGTGCCAGTAGTCGGGATGGGGGCCCCGGTGGCTACGAGCAGTACTTC. Amino acids: CASSRDGGPGGYEQYF.

The chain has TRBV19 and TRBJ2-7; a weak D match, TRBD1 (5 bases). The CDR3 contains 15 residues. The germline gives CDR1 LNHDA, CDR2 SQIVND (reference sequence). Trimming took 5 bases from V and 0 from J, leaving 14 bases between them. CDR3 sequence reads: CASSPYRQSSYEQYF. The CDR3 nucleotides are TGTGCCAGTAGTCCCTACAGACAGAGCTCCTACGAGCAGTACTTC.

V is TRBV7-8 and J is TRBJ1-2; 8 positions agree with TRBD1. The CDR3 runs 14 residues. Germline V gene sequence: CDR1 SGHVS, CDR2 FQNEAQ. The J segment lost 7 bases and the V segment lost 5 bases, leaving 9 bases of the junction unmatched. The DNA of the CDR3 is TGTGCCAGCAGCACTGACAGGGGAACCAGTGGCTACACCTTC. Its protein product is CASSTDRGTSGYTF. The variable domain in full, completed from reference TRBV7-8 and TRBJ1-2, reads GAGVSQSPRYKVAKRGQDVALRCDPISGHVSLFWYQQALGQGPEFLTYFQNEAQLDKSGLPSDRFFAERPEGSVSTLKIQRTQQEDSAVYLCASSTDRGTSGYTFGSGTRLTVV.

This clone was counted a few times. V and J are TRBV4-3 and TRBJ1-3, with a possible D match to TRBD1 (6 bases). CDR3 length: 17 residues. Germline CDR1 reads LGHNA; CDR2 reads YSLEER. Trimming left V 0 bases short and J 3 bases short, with 15 bases between. The CDR3 DNA sequence: TGCGCCAGCAGCCAAGACGATGGGGGCGCCGATGGAAACACCATATATTTT. Translating it yields CASSQDDGGADGNTIYF.

This clone was observed a handful of times. The V gene is TRBV29-1, the J gene TRBJ2-1, with TRBD2 matching over 10 bases. The CDR3 loop spans 14 amino acids. Per the germline V gene, CDR1 is SQVTM and CDR2 is ANQGSEA. With 1 base clipped from V and 10 bases from J, the junction kept 7 bases outside the gene matches. The CDR3 reads CSVEGSGRSGEQFF. CDR3 sequence (DNA): TGCAGCGTTGAAGGTAGCGGGAGGTCTGGCGAGCAGTTCTTC.

The V and J genes are TRBV2 and TRBJ2-1; 9 bases match TRBD1. Germline values: CDR1 SNHLY, CDR2 FYNNEI. Trimming took 6 bases from V and 7 from J; bases not matched to a gene: 4. The CDR3 totals 13 residues. The CDR3 sequence is CASRQDRGNEQFF. The CDR3, as DNA: TGTGCCAGCAGACAGGACAGGGGAAATGAGCAGTTCTTC.

The rearrangement uses TRBV27 and TRBJ2-7; D is possibly TRBD2 (5 bases). With 5 bases removed from V and 5 bases from J, the gap between germline ends came to 13 bases. This CDR3 has 13 residues. Germline loops: CDR1 MNHEY, CDR2 SMNVEV (reference sequence). CDR3 nucleotide sequence: TGTGCCAGCAGTCCCCTTTGGGAGAACGAGCAGTACTTC. Translation: CASSPLWENEQYF.

The chain carries TRBV6-6 and TRBJ2-3; 8 positions match TRBD2. CDR1 is MNHNY and CDR2 is SVGAGI in the germline V gene (reference sequence). This CDR3 contains 15 residues. V lost 0 bases, J lost 6 bases, and 5 bases stayed unmatched. This chain's CDR3 is CASSYSAGEWDTQYF. The CDR3 coding sequence is TGTGCCAGCAGTTACTCAGCGGGGGAGTGGGATACGCAGTATTTT.

This chain uses TRBV27 with TRBJ1-1; D gene unclear. V lost 3 bases and J 0 bases, leaving 8 bases between the germline ends. The germline CDR1 and CDR2 sequences are MNHEY and SMNVEV (reference sequence). This CDR3 is 14 amino acids long. CDR3 sequence: CASSLRRVNTEAFF. The CDR3 bases are TGTGCCAGCAGTTTGAGGCGGGTGAACACTGAAGCTTTCTTT.

The chain recombines TRBV5-8 with TRBJ2-7; D is perhaps TRBD2 (6 bases). The CDR3 is 14 residues long. Trimming left V 1 base short and J 0 bases short, with 8 bases between. Germline V CDR1 and CDR2: SGHTS, YDEGEE. CDR3: CASSLRRDSYEQYF. The CDR3 region has the DNA TGTGCCAGCAGCTTGAGGCGGGACTCCTACGAGCAGTACTTC.

This clone was observed once. The chain couples TRBV19 to TRBJ2-5; 9 bases agree with TRBD1. Germline CDR1 and CDR2: LNHDA and SQIVND (reference sequence). The CDR3 loop spans 15 amino acids. Trimming at V came to 2 bases and at J to 6 bases, leaving 7 bases not matched to a gene. CDR3 bases: TGTGCCAGTAGTATAACAGGGGGCGGCAGTAAGACCCAGTACTTC. Translated: CASSITGGGSKTQYF.

This clone was detected a few times. The rearrangement links TRBV7-2 to TRBJ2-2; TRBD2 matches at 8 bases. Germline assignment: CDR1 SGHTA and CDR2 FQGNSA. The V and J ends lost 7 bases and 0 bases, in that order; junction bases with no gene match: 7. This CDR3 region has 16 residues. CDR3 region: CASNPGGNANTGELFF. The CDR3 DNA reads as TGTGCCAGCAACCCGGGGGGGAATGCGAACACCGGGGAGCTGTTTTTT.